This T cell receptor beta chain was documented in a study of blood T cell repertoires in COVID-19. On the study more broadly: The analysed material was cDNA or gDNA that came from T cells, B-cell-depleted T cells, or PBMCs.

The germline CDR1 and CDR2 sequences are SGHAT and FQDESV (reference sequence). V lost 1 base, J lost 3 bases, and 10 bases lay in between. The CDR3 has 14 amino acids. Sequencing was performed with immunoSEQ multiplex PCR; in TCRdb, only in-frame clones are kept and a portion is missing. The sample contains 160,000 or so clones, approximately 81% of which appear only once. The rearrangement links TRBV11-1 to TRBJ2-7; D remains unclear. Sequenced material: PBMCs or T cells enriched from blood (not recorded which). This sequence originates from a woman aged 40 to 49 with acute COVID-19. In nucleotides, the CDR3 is TGTGCCAGCAGCTTAGTCCCAGAAAACTACGAGCAGTACTTC. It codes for CASSLVPENYEQYF.